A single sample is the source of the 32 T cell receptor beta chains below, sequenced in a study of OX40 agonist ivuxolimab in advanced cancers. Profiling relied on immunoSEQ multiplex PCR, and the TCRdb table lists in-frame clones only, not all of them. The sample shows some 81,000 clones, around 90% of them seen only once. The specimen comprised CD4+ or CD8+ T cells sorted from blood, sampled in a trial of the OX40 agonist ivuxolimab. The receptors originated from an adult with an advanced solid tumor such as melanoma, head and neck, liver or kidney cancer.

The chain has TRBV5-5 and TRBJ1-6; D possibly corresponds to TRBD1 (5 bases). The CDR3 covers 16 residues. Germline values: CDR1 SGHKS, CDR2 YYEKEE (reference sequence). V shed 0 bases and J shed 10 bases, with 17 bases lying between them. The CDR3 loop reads CASSLVLRQGDSPLHF. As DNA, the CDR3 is TGTGCCAGCAGCTTGGTTTTAAGGCAGGGAGACTCACCCCTCCACTTT.

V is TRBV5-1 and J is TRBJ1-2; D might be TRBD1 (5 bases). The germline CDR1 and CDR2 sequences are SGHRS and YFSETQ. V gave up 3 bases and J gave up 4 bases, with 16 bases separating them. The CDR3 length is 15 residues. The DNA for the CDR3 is TGCGCCAGCAGCTCGATCCCGGAGAGGGGCTATGGCTACACCTTC. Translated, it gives CASSSIPERGYGYTF.

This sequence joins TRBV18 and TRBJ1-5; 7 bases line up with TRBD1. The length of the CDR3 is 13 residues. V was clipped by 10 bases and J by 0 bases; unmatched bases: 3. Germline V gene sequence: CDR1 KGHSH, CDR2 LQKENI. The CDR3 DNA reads TGTGCCACGCAGGGGGTTAGCAATCAGCCCCAGCATTTT. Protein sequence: CATQGVSNQPQHF.

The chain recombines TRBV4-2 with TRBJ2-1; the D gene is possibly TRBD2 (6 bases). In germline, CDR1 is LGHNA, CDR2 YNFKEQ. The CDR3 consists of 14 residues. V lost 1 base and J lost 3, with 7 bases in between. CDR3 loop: CASSQGGDYNEQFF. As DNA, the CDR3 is TGTGCCAGCAGCCAAGGCGGGGACTACAATGAGCAGTTCTTC.

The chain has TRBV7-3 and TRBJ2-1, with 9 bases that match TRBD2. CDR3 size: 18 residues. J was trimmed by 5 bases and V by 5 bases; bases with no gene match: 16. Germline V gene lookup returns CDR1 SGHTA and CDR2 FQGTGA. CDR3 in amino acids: CASSPGVAGEILDNEQFF. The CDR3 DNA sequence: TGTGCCAGCAGCCCAGGGGTAGCGGGAGAGATCCTAGACAATGAGCAGTTCTTC.

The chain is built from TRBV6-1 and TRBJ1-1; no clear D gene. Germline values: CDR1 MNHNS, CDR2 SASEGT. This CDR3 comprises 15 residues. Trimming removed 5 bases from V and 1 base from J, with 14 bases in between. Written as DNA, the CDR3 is TGTGCCAGCAGTTCACCATCACGGAGGAACACTGAAGCTTTCTTT. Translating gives CASSSPSRRNTEAFF.

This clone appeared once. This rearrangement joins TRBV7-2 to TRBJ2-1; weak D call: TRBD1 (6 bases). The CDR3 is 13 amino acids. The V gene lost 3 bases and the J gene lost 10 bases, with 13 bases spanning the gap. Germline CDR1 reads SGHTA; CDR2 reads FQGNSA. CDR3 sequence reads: CASSFQTDSEQFF. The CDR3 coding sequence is TGTGCCAGCAGCTTCCAAACGGACAGCGAGCAGTTCTTC.

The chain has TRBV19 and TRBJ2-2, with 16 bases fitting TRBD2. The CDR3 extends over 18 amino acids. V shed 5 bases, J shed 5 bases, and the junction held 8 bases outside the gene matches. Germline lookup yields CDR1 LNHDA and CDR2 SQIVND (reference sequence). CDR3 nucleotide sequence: TGTGCCAGTAGTCCGGGACTAGCGGGGGGGCCGTCGACCGGGGAGCTGTTTTTT. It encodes CASSPGLAGGPSTGELFF.

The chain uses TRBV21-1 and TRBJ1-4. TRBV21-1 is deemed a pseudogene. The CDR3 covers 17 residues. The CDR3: CASSKGADSSTNEKLFF. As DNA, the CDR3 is TGTGCCAGCAGCAAAGGCGCAGATTCTTCAACTAATGAAAAACTGTTTTTT.

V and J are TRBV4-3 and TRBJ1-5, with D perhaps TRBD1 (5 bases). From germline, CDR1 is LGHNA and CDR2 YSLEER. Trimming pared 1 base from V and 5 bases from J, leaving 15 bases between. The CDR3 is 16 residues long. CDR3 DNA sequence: TGCGCCAGCAGCCAAGCGGGGAAAGGGGCCCATCAGCCCCAGCATTTT. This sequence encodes CASSQAGKGAHQPQHF.

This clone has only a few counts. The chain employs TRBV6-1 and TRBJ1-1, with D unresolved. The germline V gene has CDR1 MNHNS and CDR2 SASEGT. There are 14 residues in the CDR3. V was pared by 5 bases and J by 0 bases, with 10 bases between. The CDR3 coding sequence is TGTGCCAGCAGTACACACAGCATGAACACTGAAGCTTTCTTT. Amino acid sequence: CASSTHSMNTEAFF.

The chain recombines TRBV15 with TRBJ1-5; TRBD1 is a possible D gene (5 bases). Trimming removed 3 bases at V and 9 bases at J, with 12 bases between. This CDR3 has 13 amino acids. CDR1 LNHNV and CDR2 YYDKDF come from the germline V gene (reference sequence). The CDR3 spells CATSRGDSGPQHF. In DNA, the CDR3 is TGTGCCACCAGCAGGGGGGATTCGGGGCCCCAGCATTTT.

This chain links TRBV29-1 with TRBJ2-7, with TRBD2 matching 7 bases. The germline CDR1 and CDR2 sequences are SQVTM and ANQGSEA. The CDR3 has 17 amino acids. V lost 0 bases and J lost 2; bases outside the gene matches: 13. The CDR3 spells CSVEEPVSGTRPYEQYF. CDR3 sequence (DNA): TGCAGCGTTGAAGAACCAGTGAGCGGGACCAGACCCTACGAGCAGTACTTC.

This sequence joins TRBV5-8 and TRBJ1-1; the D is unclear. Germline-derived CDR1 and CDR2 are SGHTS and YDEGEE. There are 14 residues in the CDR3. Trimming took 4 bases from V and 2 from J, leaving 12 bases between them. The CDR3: CASSPTDGNTEAFF. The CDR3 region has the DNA TGTGCCAGCAGCCCAACGGACGGAAACACTGAAGCTTTCTTT.

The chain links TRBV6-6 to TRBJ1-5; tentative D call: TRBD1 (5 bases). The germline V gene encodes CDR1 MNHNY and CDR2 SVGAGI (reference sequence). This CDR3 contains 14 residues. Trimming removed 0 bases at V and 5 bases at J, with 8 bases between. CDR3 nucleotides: TGTGCCAGCAGTTACTCTACCAGGGATCAGCCCCAGCATTTT. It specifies CASSYSTRDQPQHF.

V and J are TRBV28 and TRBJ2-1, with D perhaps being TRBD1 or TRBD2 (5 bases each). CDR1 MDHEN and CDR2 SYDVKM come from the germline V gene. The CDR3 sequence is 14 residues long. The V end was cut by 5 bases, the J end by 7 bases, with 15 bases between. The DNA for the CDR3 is TGTGCCAGCAGTCCCTTGAGGGGTCGGAATGAGCAGTTCTTC. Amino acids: CASSPLRGRNEQFF.

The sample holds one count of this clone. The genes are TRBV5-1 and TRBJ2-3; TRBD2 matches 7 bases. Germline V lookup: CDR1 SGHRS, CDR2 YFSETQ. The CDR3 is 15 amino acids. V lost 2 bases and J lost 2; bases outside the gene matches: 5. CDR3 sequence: CASSLSLANTDTQYF. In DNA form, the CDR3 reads TGCGCCAGCAGCTTATCACTAGCGAACACAGATACGCAGTATTTT.

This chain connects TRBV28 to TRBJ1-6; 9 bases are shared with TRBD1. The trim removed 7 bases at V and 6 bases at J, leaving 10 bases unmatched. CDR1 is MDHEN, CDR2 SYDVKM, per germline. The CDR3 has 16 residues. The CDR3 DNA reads TGTGCCAGCATCAAGGGACAGGGCATTGTTAATTCACCCCTCCACTTT. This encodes CASIKGQGIVNSPLHF.

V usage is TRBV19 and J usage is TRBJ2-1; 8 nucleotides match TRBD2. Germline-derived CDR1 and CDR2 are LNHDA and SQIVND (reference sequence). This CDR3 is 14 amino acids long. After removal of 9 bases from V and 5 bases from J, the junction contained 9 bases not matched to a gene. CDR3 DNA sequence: TGTGCCAGCCCTCGGGGGGGGGAAAACAATGAGCAGTTCTTC. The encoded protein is CASPRGGENNEQFF. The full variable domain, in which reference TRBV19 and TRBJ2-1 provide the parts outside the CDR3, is DGGITQSPKYLFRKEGQNVTLSCEQNLNHDAMYWYRQDPGQGLRLIYYSQIVNDFQKGDIAEGYSVSREKKESFPLTVTSAQKNPTAFYLCASPRGGENNEQFFGPGTRLTVL.

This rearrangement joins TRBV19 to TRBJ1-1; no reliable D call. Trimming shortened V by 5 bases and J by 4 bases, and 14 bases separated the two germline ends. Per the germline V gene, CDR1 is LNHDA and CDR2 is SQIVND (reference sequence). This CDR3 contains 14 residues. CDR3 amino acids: CASSFEGRSTEAFF. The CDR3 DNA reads TGTGCCAGTAGTTTCGAAGGGAGGAGCACTGAAGCTTTCTTT.

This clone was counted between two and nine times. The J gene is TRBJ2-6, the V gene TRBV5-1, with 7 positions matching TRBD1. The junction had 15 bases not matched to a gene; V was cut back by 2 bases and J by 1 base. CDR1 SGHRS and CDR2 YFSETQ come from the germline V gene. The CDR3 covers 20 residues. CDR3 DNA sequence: TGCGCCAGCAGCTTTCCTATGGGACAGCCGCAGGTTTCTGGGGCCAACGTCCTGACTTTC. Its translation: CASSFPMGQPQVSGANVLTF.

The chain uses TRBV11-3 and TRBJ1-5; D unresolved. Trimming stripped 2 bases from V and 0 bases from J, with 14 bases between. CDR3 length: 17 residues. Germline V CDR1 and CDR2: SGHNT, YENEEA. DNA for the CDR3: TGTGCCAGCAGCTTACCGTACCCAGATTATAGCAATCAGCCCCAGCATTTT. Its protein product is CASSLPYPDYSNQPQHF.

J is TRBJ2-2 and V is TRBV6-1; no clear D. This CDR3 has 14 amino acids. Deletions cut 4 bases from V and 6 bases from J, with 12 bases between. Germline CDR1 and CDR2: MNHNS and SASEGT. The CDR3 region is CASSGVKGSGELFF. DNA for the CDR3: TGTGCCAGCAGTGGAGTAAAGGGATCCGGGGAGCTGTTTTTT.

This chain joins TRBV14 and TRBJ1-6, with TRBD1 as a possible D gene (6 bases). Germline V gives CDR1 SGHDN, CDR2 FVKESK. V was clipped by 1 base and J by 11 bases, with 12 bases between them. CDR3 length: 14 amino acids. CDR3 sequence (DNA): TGTGCCAGCAGCCAAGCCCTACCAGGGGCACCCCTCCACTTT. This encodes CASSQALPGAPLHF.

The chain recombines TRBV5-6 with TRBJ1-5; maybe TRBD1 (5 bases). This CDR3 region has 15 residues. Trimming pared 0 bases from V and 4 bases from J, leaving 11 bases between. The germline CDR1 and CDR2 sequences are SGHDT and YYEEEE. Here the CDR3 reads CASSLGWDGNQPQHF. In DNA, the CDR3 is TGTGCCAGCAGCTTGGGGTGGGACGGTAATCAGCCCCAGCATTTT.

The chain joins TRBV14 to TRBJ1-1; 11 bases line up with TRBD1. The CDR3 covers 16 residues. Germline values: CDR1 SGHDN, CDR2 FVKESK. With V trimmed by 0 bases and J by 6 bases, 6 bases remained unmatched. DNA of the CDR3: TGTGCCAGCAGCCAAGATCTTGGACAGGGGGCACCTGAAGCTTTCTTT. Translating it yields CASSQDLGQGAPEAFF.

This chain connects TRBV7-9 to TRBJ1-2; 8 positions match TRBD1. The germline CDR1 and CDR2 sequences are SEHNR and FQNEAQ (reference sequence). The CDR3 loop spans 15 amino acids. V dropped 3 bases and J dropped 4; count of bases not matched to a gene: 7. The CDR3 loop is CASSFGQGASYGYTF. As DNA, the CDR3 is TGTGCCAGCAGCTTCGGGCAGGGGGCATCCTATGGCTACACCTTC.

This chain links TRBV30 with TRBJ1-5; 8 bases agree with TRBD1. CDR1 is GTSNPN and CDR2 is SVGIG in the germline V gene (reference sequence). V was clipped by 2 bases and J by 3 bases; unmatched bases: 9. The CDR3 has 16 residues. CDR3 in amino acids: CAWSPRTGSTNQPQHF. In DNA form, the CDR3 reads TGTGCCTGGAGTCCAAGGACAGGGAGTACCAATCAGCCCCAGCATTTT.

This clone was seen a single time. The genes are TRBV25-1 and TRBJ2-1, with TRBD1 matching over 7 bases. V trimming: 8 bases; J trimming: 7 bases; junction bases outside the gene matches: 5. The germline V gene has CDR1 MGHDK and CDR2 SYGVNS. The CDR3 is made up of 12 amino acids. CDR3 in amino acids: CASRGQVNEQFF. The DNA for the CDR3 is TGTGCCAGCCGCGGACAGGTAAATGAGCAGTTCTTC.

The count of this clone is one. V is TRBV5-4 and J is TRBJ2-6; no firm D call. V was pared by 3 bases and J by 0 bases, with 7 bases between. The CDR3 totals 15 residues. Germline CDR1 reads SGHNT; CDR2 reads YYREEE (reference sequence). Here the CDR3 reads CASSYPSSGANVLTF. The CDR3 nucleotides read TGTGCCAGCAGCTACCCAAGCTCTGGGGCCAACGTCCTGACTTTC. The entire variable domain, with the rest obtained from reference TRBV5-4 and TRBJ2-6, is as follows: ETGVTQSPTHLIKTRGQQVTLRCSSQSGHNTVSWYQQALGQGPQFIFQYYREEENGRGNFPPRFSGLQFPNYSSELNVNALELDDSALYLCASSYPSSGANVLTFGAGSRLTVL.

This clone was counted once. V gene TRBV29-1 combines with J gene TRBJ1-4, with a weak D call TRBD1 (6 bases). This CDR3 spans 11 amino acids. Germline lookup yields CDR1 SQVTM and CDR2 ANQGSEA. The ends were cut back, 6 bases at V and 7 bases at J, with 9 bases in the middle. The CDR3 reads CSVQGVEKLFF. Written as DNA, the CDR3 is TGCAGCGTACAGGGTGTTGAAAAACTGTTTTTT.

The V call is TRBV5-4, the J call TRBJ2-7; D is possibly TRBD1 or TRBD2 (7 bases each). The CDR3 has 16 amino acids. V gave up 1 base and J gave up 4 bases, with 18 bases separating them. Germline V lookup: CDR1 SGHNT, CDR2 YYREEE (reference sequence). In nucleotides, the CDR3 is TGTGCCAGCAGCTTGAGGGCGGGGGACAGCTTGTACGAGCAGTACTTC. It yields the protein CASSLRAGDSLYEQYF. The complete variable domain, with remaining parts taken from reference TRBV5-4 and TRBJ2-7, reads ETGVTQSPTHLIKTRGQQVTLRCSSQSGHNTVSWYQQALGQGPQFIFQYYREEENGRGNFPPRFSGLQFPNYSSELNVNALELDDSALYLCASSLRAGDSLYEQYFGPGTRLTVT.